This TCR beta chain was recorded in a study of blood T cell repertoires in COVID-19. In the study overall: The study drew acute and convalescent COVID-19 samples from the United States, Italy and Spain. T cells, B-cell-depleted T cells, or PBMCs supplied cDNA or gDNA.

Authors' processing steps: Amplification of reference gene primers was used by the study to estimate nucleated cell counts. Measured with immunoSEQ multiplex PCR; TCRdb has only the in-frame clones, and not every one. The V and J calls and clone size come from that table; D and trimming were worked out from the DNA. The sample yields tens of thousands of clones, approximately 90% seen once. The V gene lost 5 bases and the J gene lost 3 bases, with 13 bases spanning the gap. This CDR3 comprises 14 residues. Germline V gene sequence: CDR1 GTSNPN, CDR2 SVGIG (reference sequence). Enrollment of patients from Seattle took place during active infection, with longitudinal follow-up.

The source of this sequence is a woman aged 80 or over with COVID-19, enrolled during active disease. The sample consisted of peripheral blood. The chain has TRBV30 and TRBJ2-2, with D perhaps TRBD1 (6 bases). CDR3 sequence reads: CAWRRDTYTGELFF. Here the CDR3 DNA reads TGTGCCTGGCGCCGGGACACATACACCGGGGAGCTGTTTTTT.